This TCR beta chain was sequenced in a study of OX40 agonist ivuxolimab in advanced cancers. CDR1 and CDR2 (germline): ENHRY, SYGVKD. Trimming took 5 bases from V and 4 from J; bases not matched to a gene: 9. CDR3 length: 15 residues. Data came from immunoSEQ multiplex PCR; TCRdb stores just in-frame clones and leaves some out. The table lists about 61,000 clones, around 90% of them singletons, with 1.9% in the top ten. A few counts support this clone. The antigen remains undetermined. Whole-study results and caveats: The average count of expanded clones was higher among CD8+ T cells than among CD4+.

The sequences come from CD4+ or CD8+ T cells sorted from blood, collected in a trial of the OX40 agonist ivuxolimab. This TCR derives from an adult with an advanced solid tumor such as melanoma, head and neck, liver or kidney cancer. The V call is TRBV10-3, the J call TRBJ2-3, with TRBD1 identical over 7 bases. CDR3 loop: CAISRDSLHADTQYF. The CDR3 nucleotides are TGTGCCATCAGTAGGGACAGTTTACATGCAGATACGCAGTATTTT.